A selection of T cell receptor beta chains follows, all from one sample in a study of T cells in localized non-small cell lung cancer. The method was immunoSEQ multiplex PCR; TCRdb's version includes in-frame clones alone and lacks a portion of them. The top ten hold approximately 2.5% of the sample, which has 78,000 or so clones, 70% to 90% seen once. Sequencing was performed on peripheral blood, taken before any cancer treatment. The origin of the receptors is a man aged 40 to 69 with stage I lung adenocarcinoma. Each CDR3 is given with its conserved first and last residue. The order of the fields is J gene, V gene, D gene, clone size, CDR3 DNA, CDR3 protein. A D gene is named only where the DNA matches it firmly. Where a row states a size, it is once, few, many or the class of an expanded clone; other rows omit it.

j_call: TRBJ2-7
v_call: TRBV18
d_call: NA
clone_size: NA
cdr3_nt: TGTGCCAGCTCACCACCGGCAGGGCGGCCCTCCGAGCAGTACTTC
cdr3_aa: CASSPPAGRPSEQYF

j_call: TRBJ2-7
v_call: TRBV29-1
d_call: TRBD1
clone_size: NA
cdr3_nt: TGCAGCGCGTTGACGACAGGGGCCCCCTACGAGCAGTACTTC
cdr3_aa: CSALTTGAPYEQYF

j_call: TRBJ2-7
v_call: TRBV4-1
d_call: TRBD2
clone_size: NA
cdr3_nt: TGCGCCAGCAGCCAAGAGGCAATAGCGGGACGATTTACCTACGAGCAGTACTTC
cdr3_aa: CASSQEAIAGRFTYEQYF

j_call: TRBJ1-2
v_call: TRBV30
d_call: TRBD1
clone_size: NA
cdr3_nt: TGTGCCTGGAGGGCCCTGGGGACAGGGGGTACCCGATTGAGCTATGGCTACACCTTC
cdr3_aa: CAWRALGTGGTRLSYGYTF

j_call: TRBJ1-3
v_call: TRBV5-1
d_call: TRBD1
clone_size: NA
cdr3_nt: TGCGCCAGCAGTGACAGGGGGGACTCTGGAAACACCATATATTTT
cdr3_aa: CASSDRGDSGNTIYF

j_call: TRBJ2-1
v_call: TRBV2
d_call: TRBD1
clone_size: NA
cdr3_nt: TGTGCCAGCAGTAGGGACAGTTCTTTGGTCCCCTACAATGAGCAGTTCTTC
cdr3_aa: CASSRDSSLVPYNEQFF

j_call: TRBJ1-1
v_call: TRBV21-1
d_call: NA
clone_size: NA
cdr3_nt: TGTGCCAGCAGCAAAGAGACACAGGGGAGAAGGGACACTGAAGCTTTCTTT
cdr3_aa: CASSKETQGRRDTEAFF

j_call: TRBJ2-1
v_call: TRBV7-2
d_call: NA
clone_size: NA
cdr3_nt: TGTGCCAGCAGCTTCCAGGGGGGAGACAATGAGCAGTTCTTC
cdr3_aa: CASSFQGGDNEQFF

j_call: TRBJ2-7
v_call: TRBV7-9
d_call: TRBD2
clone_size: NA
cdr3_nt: TGTGCCAGCAGCTTCGCGGGGGACTCCTACGAGCAGTACTTC
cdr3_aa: CASSFAGDSYEQYF

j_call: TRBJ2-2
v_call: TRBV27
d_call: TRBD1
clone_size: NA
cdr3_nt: TGTGCCAGCAGGACAGGGTTGGACACCGGGGAGCTGTTTTTT
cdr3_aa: CASRTGLDTGELFF

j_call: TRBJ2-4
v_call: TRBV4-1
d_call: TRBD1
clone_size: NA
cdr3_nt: TGCGCCAGCAGCCGCCAGGGACCCGGACAGGGTCGGTCCAGCATTCAGTACTTC
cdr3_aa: CASSRQGPGQGRSSIQYF

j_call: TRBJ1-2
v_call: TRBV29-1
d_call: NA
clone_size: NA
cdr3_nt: TGCAGCGCCGGGCCTCCGGAGAGCTATGGCTACACCTTC
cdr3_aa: CSAGPPESYGYTF

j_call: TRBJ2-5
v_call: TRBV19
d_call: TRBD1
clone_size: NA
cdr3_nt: TGTGCCAGTAGTATCCCCGGGACAGGGGGCGGAAAGACCCAGTACTTC
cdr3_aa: CASSIPGTGGGKTQYF

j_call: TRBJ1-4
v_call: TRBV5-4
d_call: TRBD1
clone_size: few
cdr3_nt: TGTGCCAGCAGCTGGAAGGGACAGGAGAATGAAAAACTGTTTTTT
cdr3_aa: CASSWKGQENEKLFF

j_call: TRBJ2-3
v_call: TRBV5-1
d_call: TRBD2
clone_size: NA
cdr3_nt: TGCGCCAGCAGCTTACTAGCAGCGGGAGCAGATACGCAGTATTTT
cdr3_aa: CASSLLAAGADTQYF

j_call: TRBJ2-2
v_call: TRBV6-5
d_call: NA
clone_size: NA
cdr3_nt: TGTGCCAGCAGGGCACGTCCCCTGATGGGAGGGGAGCTGTTTTTT
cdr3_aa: CASRARPLMGGELFF

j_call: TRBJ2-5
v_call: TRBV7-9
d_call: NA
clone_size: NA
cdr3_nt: TGTGCCAGCAGCCCAGGAGGGCCCGGGGGACAGACCCAGTACTTC
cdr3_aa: CASSPGGPGGQTQYF

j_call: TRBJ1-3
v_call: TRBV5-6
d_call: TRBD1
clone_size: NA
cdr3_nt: TGTGCCAGCAGCGCATTCCCAGGGGGCGCGGGAAACACCATATATTTT
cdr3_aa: CASSAFPGGAGNTIYF

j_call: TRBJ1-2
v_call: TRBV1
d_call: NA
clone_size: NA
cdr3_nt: TGCACCAGCAGCCAGGGGGGACAGGGGGCGCAGTCAGGCGATGGCTACACCTTC
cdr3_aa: CTSSQGGQGAQSGDGYTF

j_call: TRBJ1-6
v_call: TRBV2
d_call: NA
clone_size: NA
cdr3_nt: TGTGCCAGCAGAAGGAAGGACGCAGCGCCGAATTCACCCCTCCACTTT
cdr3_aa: CASRRKDAAPNSPLHF

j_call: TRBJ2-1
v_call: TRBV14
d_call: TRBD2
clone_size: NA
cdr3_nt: TGTGCCAGCAGCCAAGATGGGCCCGTCGCGGGAGCGGCCTACAATGAGCAGTTCTTC
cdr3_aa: CASSQDGPVAGAAYNEQFF

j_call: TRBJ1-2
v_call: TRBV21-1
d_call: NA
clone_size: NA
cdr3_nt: TGTGCCAGCACCTGGTGGGAGGGTGACTATGGCTACACCTTC
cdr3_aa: CASTWWEGDYGYTF

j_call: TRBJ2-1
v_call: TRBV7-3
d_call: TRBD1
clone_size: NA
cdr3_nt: TGTGCCAGCAGCTCCGACAGGGGGTCCTACAATGAGCAGTTCTTC
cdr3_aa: CASSSDRGSYNEQFF

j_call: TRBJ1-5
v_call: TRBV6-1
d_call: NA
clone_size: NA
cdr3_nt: TGTGCCAGCACCTTGCAGGGTAGCAATCAGCCCCAGCATTTT
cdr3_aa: CASTLQGSNQPQHF

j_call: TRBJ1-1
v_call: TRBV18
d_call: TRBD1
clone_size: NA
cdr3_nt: TGTGCCAGCTCACTCCTGACCACAGGGGAAACTGAAGCTTTCTTT
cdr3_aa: CASSLLTTGETEAFF

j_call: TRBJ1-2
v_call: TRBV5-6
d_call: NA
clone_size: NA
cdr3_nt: TGTGCCAGCAGCTTGGCCGACGGCCCTAACTATGGCTACACCTTC
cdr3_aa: CASSLADGPNYGYTF

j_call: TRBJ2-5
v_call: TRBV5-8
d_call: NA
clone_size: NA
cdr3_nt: TGTGCCAGCAGCTTGGAGTTTGGGGGGGCAGGAAAAACTCTAATAAAGACCCAGTACTTC
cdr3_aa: CASSLEFGGAGKTLIKTQYF

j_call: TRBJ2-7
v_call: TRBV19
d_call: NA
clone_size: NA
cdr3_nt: TGTGCCAGTAGATCGAGGGCCAACGAGCAGTACTTC
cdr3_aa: CASRSRANEQYF

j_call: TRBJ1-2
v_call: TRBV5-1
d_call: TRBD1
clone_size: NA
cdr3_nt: TGCGCCAGCAGCTTCAGGACAGGTGCCACCGGGAATGGCTACACCTTC
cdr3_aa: CASSFRTGATGNGYTF

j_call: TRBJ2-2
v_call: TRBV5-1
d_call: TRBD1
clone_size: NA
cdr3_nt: TGCGCCAGCCGCGGACAGGGGGCCACCGGGGAGCTGTTTTTT
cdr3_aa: CASRGQGATGELFF

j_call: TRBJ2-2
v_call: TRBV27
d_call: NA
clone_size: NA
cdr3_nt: TGTGCCAGCAGGCCAGGGACCAATCGTGGCACCGGGGAGCTGTTTTTT
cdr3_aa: CASRPGTNRGTGELFF

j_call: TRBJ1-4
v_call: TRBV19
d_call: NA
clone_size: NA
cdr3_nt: TGTGCCAGTAGTCGCCCCGAGGACTTGAATGAAAAACTGTTTTTT
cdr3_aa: CASSRPEDLNEKLFF

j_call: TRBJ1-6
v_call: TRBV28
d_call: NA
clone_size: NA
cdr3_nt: TGTGCCAGCAGTTTTCTTGGCTCCTATAATTCACCCCTCCACTTT
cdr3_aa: CASSFLGSYNSPLHF

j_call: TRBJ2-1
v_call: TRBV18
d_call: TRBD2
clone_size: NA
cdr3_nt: TGTGCCAGCTCACCACCGGGACTAGCGGGGCCTTTGGGCAATGAGCAGTTCTTC
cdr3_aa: CASSPPGLAGPLGNEQFF

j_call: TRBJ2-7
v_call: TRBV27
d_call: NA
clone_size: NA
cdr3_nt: TGTGCCAGCAGTTTAAACCTGGGTCACGAGCAGTACTTC
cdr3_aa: CASSLNLGHEQYF

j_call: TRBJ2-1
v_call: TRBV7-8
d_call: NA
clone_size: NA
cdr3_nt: TGTGCCAGCAGCTTGGTCGGGGGGCACTCCTACAATGAGCAGTTCTTC
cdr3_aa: CASSLVGGHSYNEQFF

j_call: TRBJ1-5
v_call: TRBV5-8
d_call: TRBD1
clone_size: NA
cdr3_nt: TGTGCCAGCAGCTGGGGGGACAGGGTGGGCAATCAGCCCCAGCATTTT
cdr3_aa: CASSWGDRVGNQPQHF

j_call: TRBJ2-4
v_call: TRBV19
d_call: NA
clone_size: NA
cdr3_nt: TGTGCCAGTACCCACCAGGGTGGCAAAAACATTCAGTACTTC
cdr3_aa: CASTHQGGKNIQYF

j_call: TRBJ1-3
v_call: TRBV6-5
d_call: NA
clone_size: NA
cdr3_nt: TGTGCCAGCAGTTACTCCCCCAGAAGCTCTGGAAACACCATATATTTT
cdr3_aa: CASSYSPRSSGNTIYF

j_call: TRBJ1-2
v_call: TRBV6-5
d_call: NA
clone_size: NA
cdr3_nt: TGTGCCAGCAGTCTGGGCACTGCACCTAACTATGGCTACACCTTC
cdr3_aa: CASSLGTAPNYGYTF

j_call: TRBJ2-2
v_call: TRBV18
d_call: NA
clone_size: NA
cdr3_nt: TGTGCCAGCTCCCGAGAATACACCGGGGAGCTGTTTTTT
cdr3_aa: CASSREYTGELFF

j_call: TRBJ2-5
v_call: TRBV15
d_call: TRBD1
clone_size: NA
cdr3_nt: TGTGCCACCAGCAGTGGGAGGCAGGGGGCCCAAGAGACCCAGTACTTC
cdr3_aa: CATSSGRQGAQETQYF

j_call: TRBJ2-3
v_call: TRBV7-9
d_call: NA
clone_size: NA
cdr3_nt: TGTGCCAGCAGCTTAGCGCGGCGGGGTCCTAGCACAGATACGCAGTATTTT
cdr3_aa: CASSLARRGPSTDTQYF

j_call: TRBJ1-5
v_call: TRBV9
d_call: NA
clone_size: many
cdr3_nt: TGTGCCAGCAGCAGCGGCGCGGACAGTGGCTTTGGTCAGCCCCAGCATTTT
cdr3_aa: CASSSGADSGFGQPQHF

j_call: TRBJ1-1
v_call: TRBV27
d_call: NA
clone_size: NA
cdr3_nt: TGTGCCAGCAGTAGATTTTTTAACACTGAAGCTTTCTTT
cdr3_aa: CASSRFFNTEAFF

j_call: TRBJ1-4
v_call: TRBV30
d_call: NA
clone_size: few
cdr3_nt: TGTGCCTGGAGTGTACGGGGGACACCGACTAATGAAAAACTGTTTTTT
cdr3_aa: CAWSVRGTPTNEKLFF

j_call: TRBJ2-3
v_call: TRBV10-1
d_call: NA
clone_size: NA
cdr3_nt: TGCGCCGCGGAAGATACAGTTACAGATACGCAGTATTTT
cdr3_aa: CAAEDTVTDTQYF

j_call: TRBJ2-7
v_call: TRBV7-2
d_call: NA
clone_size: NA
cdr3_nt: TGTGCCAGCAGCTTAAGGGACGAGCAGTACTTC
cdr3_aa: CASSLRDEQYF

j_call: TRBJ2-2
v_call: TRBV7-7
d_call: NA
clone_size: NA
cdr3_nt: TGTGCCAGCAGCTCGCCTTTTTTGGACGCCGGGGAGCTGTTTTTT
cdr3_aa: CASSSPFLDAGELFF

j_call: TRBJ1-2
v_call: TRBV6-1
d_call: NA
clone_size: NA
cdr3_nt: TGTGCCAGCAGTCTGGCCGCATGGGCCGGCTACACCTTC
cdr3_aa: CASSLAAWAGYTF

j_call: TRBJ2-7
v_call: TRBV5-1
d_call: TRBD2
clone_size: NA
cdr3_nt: TGCGCCAGCAGCGGGAACCTAGCGGGAGGCGCCTACGAGCAGTACTTC
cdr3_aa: CASSGNLAGGAYEQYF

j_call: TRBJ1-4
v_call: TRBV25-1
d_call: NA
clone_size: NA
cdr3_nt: TGTGCCAGCAGTGAATATCGACAGGCCACTGAAAAACTGTTTTTT
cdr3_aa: CASSEYRQATEKLFF

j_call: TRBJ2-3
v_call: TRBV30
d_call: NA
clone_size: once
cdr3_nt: TGTGCCTGGAGTACAGCGTCCCGGGGGTATACGCAGTATTTT
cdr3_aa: CAWSTASRGYTQYF